This is a list of T cell receptor beta chains from one sample in a study of CD8 T cells in ankylosing spondylitis. MiXCR, applied by TCRdb to the 5' RACE reads, yields one record per CDR3 protein. The sample holds about 800,000 distinct CDR3 sequences, 12% seen once. Sequencing input: blood, either unsorted or a sorted T cell fraction (not recorded which). These receptors came from a male donor with ankylosing spondylitis. CDR3s include the opening cysteine and the closing phenylalanine or tryptophan. D genes are given only for firm matches. Size tells how often a clone was seen (once, few, many) or the class of an expanded clone, and some rows leave it out.

V: TRBV7-2; size: NA; D: TRBD2; J: TRBJ2-3; CDR3: CASSLRAGVDTQYF; DNA: TGTGCCAGCAGCTTGAGGGCGGGAGTCGATACGCAGTATTTT
V: TRBV9; size: NA; D: TRBD2; J: TRBJ2-7; CDR3: CASSWGTSGAYEQYF; DNA: TGTGCCAGCAGCTGGGGGACTAGCGGGGCCTACGAGCAGTACTTC
V: TRBV29-1; size: NA; D: NA; J: TRBJ2-3; CDR3: CSVGGPLRDTQYF; DNA: TGCAGCGTTGGAGGTCCCCTTCGGGATACGCAGTATTTT
V: TRBV6-1; size: few; D: NA; J: TRBJ2-7; CDR3: CASKGRSSTVQYF; DNA: TGTGCCAGCAAAGGTAGGAGTAGCACGGTGCAGTACTTC
V: TRBV20-1; size: many; D: NA; J: TRBJ2-7; CDR3: CSAGQGLSEQYF; DNA: TGCAGCGCCGGACAGGGACTAAGCGAGCAGTACTTC
V: TRBV7-3; size: many; D: TRBD1; J: TRBJ1-2; CDR3: CASSVDRGLVYGYTF; DNA: TGTGCCAGCAGCGTAGACAGGGGGCTAGTCTATGGCTACACCTTC
V: TRBV29-1; size: many; D: NA; J: TRBJ1-5; CDR3: CSVGGQPQHF; DNA: TGCAGCGTTGGGGGACAGCCCCAGCATTTT
V: TRBV29-1; size: many; D: TRBD1; J: TRBJ2-5; CDR3: CSVQQGYQETQYF; DNA: TGCAGCGTGCAACAGGGGTACCAAGAGACCCAGTACTTC
V: TRBV6-5; size: NA; D: NA; J: TRBJ2-1; CDR3: CASSYSMREGEQFF; DNA: TGTGCCAGCAGTTACTCGATGCGGGAAGGTGAGCAGTTCTTC
V: TRBV3-1; size: NA; D: TRBD1; J: TRBJ2-3; CDR3: CASSQGQGEDTQYF; DNA: TGTGCCAGCAGCCAAGGACAGGGCGAAGATACGCAGTATTTT
V: TRBV5-1; size: NA; D: NA; J: TRBJ2-7; CDR3: CASSSGAEQYF; DNA: NA
V: TRBV12-3/TRBV12-4; size: many; D: NA; J: TRBJ2-5; CDR3: CASSSAPETQYF; DNA: TGTGCCAGCAGTTCCGCCCCAGAGACCCAGTACTTC
V: TRBV7-8; size: NA; D: TRBD1; J: TRBJ2-7; CDR3: CASSTTRTGSYEQYF; DNA: TGTGCCAGCAGCACTACTCGGACAGGTTCCTACGAGCAGTACTTC
V: TRBV6-5; size: few; D: NA; J: TRBJ1-2; CDR3: CASSALEVGYTF; DNA: TGTGCCAGCAGTGCGCTGGAGGTCGGCTACACCTTC
V: TRBV20-1; size: NA; D: NA; J: TRBJ1-1; CDR3: CSAREVGRGGTEAFF; DNA: TGCAGTGCTAGAGAAGTGGGTAGGGGAGGGACTGAAGCTTTCTTT
V: TRBV20-1; size: NA; D: NA; J: TRBJ2-7; CDR3: CSARLGRTYEQYF; DNA: TGCAGTGCTAGATTGGGCAGGACCTACGAGCAGTACTTC
V: TRBV6-4; size: many; D: TRBD2; J: TRBJ2-7; CDR3: CASSDGTSGSEQYF; DNA: TGTGCCAGCAGTGACGGGACTAGCGGGAGCGAGCAGTACTTC
V: TRBV4-3; size: many; D: NA; J: TRBJ2-7; CDR3: CASSQESRPAYEQYF; DNA: TGCGCCAGCAGCCAAGAGTCCAGGCCCGCCTACGAGCAGTACTTC
V: TRBV15; size: few; D: NA; J: TRBJ2-7; CDR3: CATSRDVPSGNEQYF; DNA: TGTGCCACCAGCAGAGATGTCCCCTCGGGCAACGAGCAGTACTTC
V: TRBV20-1; size: few; D: NA; J: TRBJ2-5; CDR3: CSARAAGVETQYF; DNA: TGCAGTGCTAGAGCGGCAGGGGTGGAGACCCAGTACTTC
V: TRBV20-1; size: few; D: TRBD1; J: TRBJ1-5; CDR3: CSARDPRGVNQPQHF; DNA: TGCAGTGCTAGAGATCCCAGGGGGGTCAATCAGCCCCAGCATTTT
V: TRBV29-1; size: NA; D: NA; J: TRBJ2-5; CDR3: CSVRRDIQETQYF; DNA: TGCAGCGTGCGACGGGACATCCAAGAGACCCAGTACTTC
V: TRBV7-2; size: few; D: TRBD2; J: TRBJ2-1; CDR3: CASRKLAGVGNEQFF; DNA: TGTGCCAGCAGGAAACTAGCGGGAGTAGGAAATGAGCAGTTCTTC
V: TRBV20-1; size: NA; D: NA; J: TRBJ1-4; CDR3: CSARDLRGVREKLFF; DNA: TGCAGTGCTAGAGATCTCCGGGGAGTAAGGGAAAAACTGTTTTTT
V: TRBV20-1; size: NA; D: TRBD2; J: TRBJ2-2; CDR3: CCDGYSREGKNTGELFF; DNA: TGCTGTGACGGTTACTCGCGGGAGGGAAAGAACACCGGGGAGCTGTTTTTT
V: TRBV20-1; size: NA; D: TRBD2; J: TRBJ2-1; CDR3: CSALRTSGGGGYEQFF; DNA: TGCAGTGCTCTACGGACTAGCGGGGGAGGGGGCTATGAGCAGTTCTTC
V: TRBV30; size: few; D: TRBD1; J: TRBJ2-7; CDR3: CAYNPRTGWNEQYF; DNA: TGTGCCTACAATCCAAGGACAGGGTGGAACGAGCAGTACTTC
V: TRBV7-8; size: few; D: NA; J: TRBJ2-2; CDR3: CASSLYGGGRPESGELFF; DNA: TGTGCCAGCAGCTTATATGGGGGGGGCAGGCCGGAGAGCGGGGAGCTGTTTTTT
V: TRBV12-3/TRBV12-4; size: few; D: NA; J: TRBJ2-1; CDR3: CASTAGPTPPYNEQFF; DNA: TGTGCCAGCACCGCCGGGCCAACTCCCCCCTACAATGAGCAGTTCTTC
V: TRBV5-1; size: NA; D: NA; J: TRBJ1-2; CDR3: CASSLEARGSIGYTF; DNA: TGCGCCAGCAGCTTGGAGGCCAGGGGATCGATAGGCTACACCTTC